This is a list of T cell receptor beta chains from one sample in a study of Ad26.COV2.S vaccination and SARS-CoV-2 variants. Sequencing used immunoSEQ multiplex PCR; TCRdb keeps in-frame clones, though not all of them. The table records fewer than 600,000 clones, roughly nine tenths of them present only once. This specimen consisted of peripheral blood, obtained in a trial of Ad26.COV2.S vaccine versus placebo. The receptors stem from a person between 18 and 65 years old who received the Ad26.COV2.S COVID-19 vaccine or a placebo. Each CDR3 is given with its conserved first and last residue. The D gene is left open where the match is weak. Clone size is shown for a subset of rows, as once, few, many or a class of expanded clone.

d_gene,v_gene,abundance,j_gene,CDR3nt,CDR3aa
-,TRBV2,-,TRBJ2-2,TGTGCCAGCAGTAGGGAACGGGGGAGGTCGGGGGAGCTGTTTTTT,CASSRERGRSGELFF
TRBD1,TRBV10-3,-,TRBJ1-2,TGTGCCATCAGTGAGTCCAAAGGACAGGGGGCGAACTATGGCTACACCTTC,CAISESKGQGANYGYTF
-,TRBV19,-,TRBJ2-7,TGTGCCAGTAGTATAGATCTATGGACCTACGAGCAGTACTTC,CASSIDLWTYEQYF
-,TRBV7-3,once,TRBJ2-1,TGTGCCAGCAGCTCCAAGGGGAGCTCCTACAATGAGCAGTTCTTC,CASSSKGSSYNEQFF
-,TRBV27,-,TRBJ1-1,TGTGCCAGCCGAGCGACGTCGGGCGGGACTGAAGCTTTCTTT,CASRATSGGTEAFF
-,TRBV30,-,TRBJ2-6,TGTGCCTGGAGTGTGGGCGGCTCTGGGGCCAACGTCCTGACTTTC,CAWSVGGSGANVLTF
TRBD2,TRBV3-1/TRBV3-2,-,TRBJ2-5,TGTGCCAGCAGCCACCGACTAGCGGGGCTCCAAGAGACCCAGTACTTC,CASSHRLAGLQETQYF
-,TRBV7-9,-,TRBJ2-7,TGTGCCAGCAGCTTAGTGTCGTTAGGCACTACCTACGAGCAGTACTTC,CASSLVSLGTTYEQYF
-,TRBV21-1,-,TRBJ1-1,TGTGCCAGCAGCAAAGTTCCGGACCCTGAAGCTTTCTTT,CASSKVPDPEAFF
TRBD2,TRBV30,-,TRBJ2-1,TGTGCCTGGAGTGTACTGAGAACTAGCGGGGGAAACAATGAGCAGTTCTTC,CAWSVLRTSGGNNEQFF
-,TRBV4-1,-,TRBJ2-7,TGCGCCAGCAGCCAATTACGGGGAGCCGAGCAGTACTTC,CASSQLRGAEQYF
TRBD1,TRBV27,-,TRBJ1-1,TGTGCCAGCAGTTTAGGGACAGGGCGGTCCACTGAAGCTTTCTTT,CASSLGTGRSTEAFF
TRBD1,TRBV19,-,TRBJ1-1,TGTGCCAGTAGTATTACTCCGGGACAGAGAGAAGCTTTCTTT,CASSITPGQREAFF
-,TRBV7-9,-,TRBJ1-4,TGTGCCAGCAGCTTAGAAGGTTGGGGAGCAACTAATGAAAAACTGTTTTTT,CASSLEGWGATNEKLFF
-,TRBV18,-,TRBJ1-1,TGTGCCAGCTCACCACGGGTGGGGAACACTGAAGCTTTCTTT,CASSPRVGNTEAFF
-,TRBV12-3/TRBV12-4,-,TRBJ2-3,TGTGCCAGCAGTAGCACAGATACGCAGTATTTT,CASSSTDTQYF
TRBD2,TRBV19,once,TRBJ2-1,TGTGCCAGTAGTCCGATAGCGGGAGCCCAAACTGGGCAGTTCTTC,CASSPIAGAQTGQFF
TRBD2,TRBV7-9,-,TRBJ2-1,TGTGCCAGCAGCTTTGGGACTAGCGGGCCCTACAATGAGCAGTTCTTC,CASSFGTSGPYNEQFF
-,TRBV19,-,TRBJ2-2,TGTGCCAGTAGTTCCAAAACAGGGTACACCGGGGAGCTGTTTTTT,CASSSKTGYTGELFF
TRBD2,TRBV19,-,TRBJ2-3,TGTGCCAGTAGCGGACTAGCGGATAGCACAGATACGCAGTATTTT,CASSGLADSTDTQYF
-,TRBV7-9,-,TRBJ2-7,TGTGCCAGCAGCTTAGTGGGACCCTACGAGCAGTACTTC,CASSLVGPYEQYF
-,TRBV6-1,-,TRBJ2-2,TGTGCCAGCAGTGACCTACAGCTGTTTTTT,CASSDLQLFF
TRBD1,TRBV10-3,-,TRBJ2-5,TGTGCCATCAGCCCCGGGACAGGGGCCCAAGAGACCCAGTACTTC,CAISPGTGAQETQYF
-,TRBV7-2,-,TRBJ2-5,TGTGCCAGCAGCTTAGTAGGTGATGAGACCCAGTACTTC,CASSLVGDETQYF
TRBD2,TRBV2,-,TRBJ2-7,TGTGCCAGCAGACCCACGGGACTAGCGGGACCTCCTAAGTCCCCCTACGAGCAGTACTTC,CASRPTGLAGPPKSPYEQYF
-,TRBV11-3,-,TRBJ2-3,TGTGCCAGCAGCTTAGGGCAGGGTCAGGATACGCAGTATTTT,CASSLGQGQDTQYF
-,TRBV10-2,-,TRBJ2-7,TGCGCCAGCATCGGAGCACCCCTCTACGAGCAGTACTTC,CASIGAPLYEQYF